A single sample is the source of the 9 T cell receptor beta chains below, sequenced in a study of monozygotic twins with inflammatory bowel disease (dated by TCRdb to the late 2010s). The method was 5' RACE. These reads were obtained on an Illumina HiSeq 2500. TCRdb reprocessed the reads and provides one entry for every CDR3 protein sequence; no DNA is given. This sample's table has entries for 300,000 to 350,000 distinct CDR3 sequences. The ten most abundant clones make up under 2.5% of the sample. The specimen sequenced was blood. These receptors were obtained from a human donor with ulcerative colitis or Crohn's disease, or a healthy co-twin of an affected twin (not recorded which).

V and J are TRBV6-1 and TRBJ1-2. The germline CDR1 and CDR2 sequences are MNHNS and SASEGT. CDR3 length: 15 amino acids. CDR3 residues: CASSPRGGENYGYTF.

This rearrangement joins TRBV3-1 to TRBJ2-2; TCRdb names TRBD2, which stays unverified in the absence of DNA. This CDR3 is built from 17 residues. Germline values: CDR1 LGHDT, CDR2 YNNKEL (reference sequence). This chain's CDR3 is CASSQPKTSGLTGELFF.

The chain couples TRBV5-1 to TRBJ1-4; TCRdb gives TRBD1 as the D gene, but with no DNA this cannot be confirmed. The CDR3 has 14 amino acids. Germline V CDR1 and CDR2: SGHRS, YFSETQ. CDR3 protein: CASSRGGPNEKLFF.

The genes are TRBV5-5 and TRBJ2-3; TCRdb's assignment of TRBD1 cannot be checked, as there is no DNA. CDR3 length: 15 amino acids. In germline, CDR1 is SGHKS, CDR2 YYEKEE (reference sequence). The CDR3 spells CASSQNPGTSDTQYF.

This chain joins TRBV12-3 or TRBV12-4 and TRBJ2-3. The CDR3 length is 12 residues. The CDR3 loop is CASSLPEYTQYF.

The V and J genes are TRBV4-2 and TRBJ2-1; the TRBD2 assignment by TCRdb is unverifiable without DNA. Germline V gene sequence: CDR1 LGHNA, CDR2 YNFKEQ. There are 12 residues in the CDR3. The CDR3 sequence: CASSLFREEQFF.

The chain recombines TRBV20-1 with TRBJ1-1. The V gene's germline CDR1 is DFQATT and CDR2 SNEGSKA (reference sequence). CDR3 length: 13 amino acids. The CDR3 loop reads CSARVSSDTEAFF.

CDR3 protein: CASSPLGAGVYWNTEAFF. The chain couples TRBV6-1 to TRBJ1-1; with no DNA, the TCRdb D assignment of TRBD1 cannot be verified. Per germline, CDR1 MNHNS and CDR2 SASEGT. This CDR3 is 18 amino acids long.

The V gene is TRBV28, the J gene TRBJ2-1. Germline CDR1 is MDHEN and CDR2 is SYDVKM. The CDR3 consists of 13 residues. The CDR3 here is CASRSYVNNEQFF.